This T cell receptor (beta chain) was sequenced during a study of blood T cells in healthy people across ages. Study-level points and caveats: There were more naive CD4+ cells and higher diversity in long-lived donors than in aged donors. Estimates drawn from one million T cells were deemed to understate diversity.

For the second PCR, which ran for about 7 to 11 cycles, a sample-barcoded 5' primer and a J-beta primer mix were used. A 12-random-nucleotide template-switch adaptor tagged each cDNA molecule. A single record per CDR3 protein comes from TCRdb applying MiXCR to the 5' RACE reads. The sample consists of 650,000 to 950,000 distinct CDR3 sequences, roughly 44% of them appearing once. This CDR3 region has 15 residues. The V end lost 4 bases, the J end lost 11 bases, and 24 bases lay between the germline ends. The germline gives CDR1 SGHRS, CDR2 YFSETQ. This clonotype was detected once. Its specificity is unknown.

This clonotype originated in a man in his 60s in good health. V and J are TRBV5-1 and TRBJ1-1; tentative D call: TRBD1 (5 bases). The specimen was blood. This chain's CDR3 is CASSPGHGPLGVAFF. The CDR3 nucleotides read TGCGCCAGCAGCCCCGGACATGGCCCCCTTGGAGTGGCTTTCTTT.